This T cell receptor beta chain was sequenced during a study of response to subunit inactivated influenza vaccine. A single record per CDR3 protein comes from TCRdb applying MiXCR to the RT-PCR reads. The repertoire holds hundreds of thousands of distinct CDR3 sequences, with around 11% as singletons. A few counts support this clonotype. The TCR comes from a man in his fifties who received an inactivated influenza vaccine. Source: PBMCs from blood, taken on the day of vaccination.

In DNA form, the CDR3 reads TGTGCCAGCAGGACAGGGGGCTACGAGCAGTACTTC. Translating it yields CASRTGGYEQYF. The chain links TRBV28 to TRBJ2-7; 9 nucleotides match TRBD1. V dropped 6 bases and J dropped 3; count of bases not matched to a gene: 0. CDR3 size: 12 residues. The germline gives CDR1 MDHEN, CDR2 SYDVKM.